This TCR beta chain was found in a study of T cell responses to AZD1222 COVID-19 vaccine. Findings and limits, study-wide: Spike was spanned by vaccine-associated CD4 TCRs, which were dominant at 160-218 and 743-854. Repertoire sampling was restricted to post-peak T cell response timepoints. Seropositive AZD1222 recipients at baseline numbered only six or seven.

Second doses that came at about 4 or about 12 weeks were put together. The CDR3 loop spans 15 amino acids. V lost 5 bases to trimming and J lost 2 bases; unmatched junction nucleotides: 7. Germline V CDR1 and CDR2: MNHEY, SVGAGI. The method was immunoSEQ multiplex PCR; TCRdb's version includes in-frame clones alone and lacks a portion of them. The repertoire holds about 61,000 clones, with around 80% as singletons. With respect to this clone: What it binds is unknown.

The chain recombines TRBV6-5 with TRBJ2-7; TRBD1 agrees at 9 bases. The clonotype originates from an adult who received the AZD1222 COVID-19 vaccine. Here the sequenced sample was peripheral blood, taken 28 days after the second AZD1222 dose. CDR3 coding DNA: TGTGCCAGCAGTCGAGAGGGACAGGGCGCCTACGAGCAGTACTTC. Its protein is CASSREGQGAYEQYF.